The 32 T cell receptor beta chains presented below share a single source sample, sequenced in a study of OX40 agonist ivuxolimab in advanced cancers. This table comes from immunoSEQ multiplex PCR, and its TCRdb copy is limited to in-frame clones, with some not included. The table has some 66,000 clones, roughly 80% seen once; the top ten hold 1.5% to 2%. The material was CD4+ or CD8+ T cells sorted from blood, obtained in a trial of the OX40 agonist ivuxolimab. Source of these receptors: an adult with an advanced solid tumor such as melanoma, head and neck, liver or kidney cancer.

The CDR3 loop reads CASNLGGSYEQYF. For the CDR3, the DNA is TGTGCCAGCAACCTGGGCGGATCCTACGAGCAGTACTTC. The chain uses TRBV7-9 and TRBJ2-7; D remains unclear. V lost 7 bases and J lost 1, with 11 bases in between. Per germline, CDR1 SEHNR and CDR2 FQNEAQ (reference sequence). The CDR3 runs 13 residues.

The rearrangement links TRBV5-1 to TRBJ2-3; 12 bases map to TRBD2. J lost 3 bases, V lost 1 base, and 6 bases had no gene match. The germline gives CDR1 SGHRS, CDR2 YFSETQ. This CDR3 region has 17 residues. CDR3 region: CASSLSPSGGATDTQYF. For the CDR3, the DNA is TGCGCCAGCAGCTTGTCCCCTAGCGGGGGGGCAACAGATACGCAGTATTTT.

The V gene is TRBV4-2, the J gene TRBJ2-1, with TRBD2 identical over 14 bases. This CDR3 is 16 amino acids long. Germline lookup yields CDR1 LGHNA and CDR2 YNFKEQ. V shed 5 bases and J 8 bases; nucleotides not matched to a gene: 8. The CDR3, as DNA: TGTGCCAGCAGCTTGGGGACTAGCGGGAGTGTAGATGAGCAGTTCTTC. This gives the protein CASSLGTSGSVDEQFF.

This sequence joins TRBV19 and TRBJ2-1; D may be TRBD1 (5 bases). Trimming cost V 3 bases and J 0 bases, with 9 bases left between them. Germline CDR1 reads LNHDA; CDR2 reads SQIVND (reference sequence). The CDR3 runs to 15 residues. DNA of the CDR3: TGTGCCAGTAGTATTGGACAAAGCTCCTACAATGAGCAGTTCTTC. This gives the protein CASSIGQSSYNEQFF.

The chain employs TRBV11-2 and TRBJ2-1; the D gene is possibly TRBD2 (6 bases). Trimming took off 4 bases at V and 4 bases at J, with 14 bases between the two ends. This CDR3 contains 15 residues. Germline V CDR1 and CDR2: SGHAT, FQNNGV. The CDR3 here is CASSYTGTVYNEQFF. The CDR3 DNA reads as TGTGCCAGCAGCTACACCGGGACTGTGTACAATGAGCAGTTCTTC.

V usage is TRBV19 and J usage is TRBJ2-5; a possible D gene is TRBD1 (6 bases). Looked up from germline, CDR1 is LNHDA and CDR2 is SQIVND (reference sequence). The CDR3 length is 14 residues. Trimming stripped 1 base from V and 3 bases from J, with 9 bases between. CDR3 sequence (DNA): TGTGCCAGTAGTATAGCCCGGACAGAAGAGACCCAGTACTTC. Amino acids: CASSIARTEETQYF.

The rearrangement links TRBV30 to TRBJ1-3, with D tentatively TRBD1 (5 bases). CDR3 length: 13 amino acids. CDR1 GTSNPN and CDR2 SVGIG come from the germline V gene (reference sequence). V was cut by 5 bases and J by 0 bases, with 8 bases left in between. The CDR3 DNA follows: TGTGCCTGGGGGGGTCCCTCTGGAAACACCATATATTTT. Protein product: CAWGGPSGNTIYF.

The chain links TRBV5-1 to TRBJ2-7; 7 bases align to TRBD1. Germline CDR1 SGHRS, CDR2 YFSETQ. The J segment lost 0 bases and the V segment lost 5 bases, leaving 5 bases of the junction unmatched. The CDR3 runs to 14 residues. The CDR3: CASSPGTASYEQYF. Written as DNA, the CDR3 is TGCGCCAGCAGTCCCGGGACAGCCTCCTACGAGCAGTACTTC.

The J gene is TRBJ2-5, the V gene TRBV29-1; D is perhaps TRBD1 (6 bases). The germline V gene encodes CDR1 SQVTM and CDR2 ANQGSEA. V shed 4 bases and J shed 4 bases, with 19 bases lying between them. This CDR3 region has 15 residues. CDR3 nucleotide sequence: TGCAGCGTTGTGCGATCCGTCCTCAGGGGAGAGACCCAGTACTTC. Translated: CSVVRSVLRGETQYF.

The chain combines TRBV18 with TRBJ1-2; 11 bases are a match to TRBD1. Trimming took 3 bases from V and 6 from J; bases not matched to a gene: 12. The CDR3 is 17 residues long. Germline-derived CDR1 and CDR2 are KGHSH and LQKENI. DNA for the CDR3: TGTGCCAGCTCACCTACACCCTCCGGGACAGGGGGAAATGGCTACACCTTC. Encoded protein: CASSPTPSGTGGNGYTF. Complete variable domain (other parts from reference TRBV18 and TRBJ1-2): NAGVMQNPRHLVRRRGQEARLRCSPMKGHSHVYWYRQLPEEGLKFMVYLQKENIIDESGMPKERFSAEFPKEGPSILRIQQVVRGDSAAYFCASSPTPSGTGGNGYTFGSGTRLTVV.

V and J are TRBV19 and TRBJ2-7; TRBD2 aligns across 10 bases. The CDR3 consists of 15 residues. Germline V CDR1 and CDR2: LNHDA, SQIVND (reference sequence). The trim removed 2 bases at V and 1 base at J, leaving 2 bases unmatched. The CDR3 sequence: CASSIIAGGSYEQYF. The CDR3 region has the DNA TGTGCCAGTAGTATAATAGCGGGAGGATCCTACGAGCAGTACTTC.

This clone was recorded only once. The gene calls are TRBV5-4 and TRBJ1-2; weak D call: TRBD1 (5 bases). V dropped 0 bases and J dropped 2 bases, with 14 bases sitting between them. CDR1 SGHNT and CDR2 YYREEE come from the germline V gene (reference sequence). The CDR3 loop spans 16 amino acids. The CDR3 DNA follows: TGTGCCAGCAGCTTGGCCGTAGGACATACGAACTATGGCTACACCTTC. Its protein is CASSLAVGHTNYGYTF.

CDR3 sequence (DNA): TGTGCCAGCAGCAACGAAAGCGGGGAGCTGTTTTTT. Protein: CASSNESGELFF. J is TRBJ2-2 and V is TRBV21-1. TRBV21-1 is a pseudogene segment. The CDR3 totals 12 residues.

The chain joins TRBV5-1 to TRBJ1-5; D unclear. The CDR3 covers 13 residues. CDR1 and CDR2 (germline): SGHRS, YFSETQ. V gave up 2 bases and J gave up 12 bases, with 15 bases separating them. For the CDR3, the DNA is TGCGCCAGCAGCTTTAATGCGGACGGGCGCCAGCATTTT. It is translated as CASSFNADGRQHF.

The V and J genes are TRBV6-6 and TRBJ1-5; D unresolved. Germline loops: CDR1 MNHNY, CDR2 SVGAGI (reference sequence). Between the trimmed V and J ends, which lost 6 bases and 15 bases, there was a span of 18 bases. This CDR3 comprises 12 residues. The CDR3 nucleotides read TGTGCCAGCAGCTCCGATGACGGCGTGGGGCATTTT. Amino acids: CASSSDDGVGHF.

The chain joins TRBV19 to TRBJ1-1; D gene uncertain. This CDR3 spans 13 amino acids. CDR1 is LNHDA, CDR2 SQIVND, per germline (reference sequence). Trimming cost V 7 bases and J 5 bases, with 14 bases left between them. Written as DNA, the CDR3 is TGTGCCAGTACCCCTACGGGCGGGACTGAAGCTTTCTTT. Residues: CASTPTGGTEAFF.

The CDR3 DNA reads TGTGCCAGCAGTAGGAAAGGAATCTATGGCTACACCTTC. Its translation: CASSRKGIYGYTF. The V and J genes are TRBV27 and TRBJ1-2; D gene unclear. The germline gives CDR1 MNHEY, CDR2 SMNVEV (reference sequence). The CDR3 has 13 residues. Trimming left V 5 bases short and J 4 bases short, with 11 bases between.

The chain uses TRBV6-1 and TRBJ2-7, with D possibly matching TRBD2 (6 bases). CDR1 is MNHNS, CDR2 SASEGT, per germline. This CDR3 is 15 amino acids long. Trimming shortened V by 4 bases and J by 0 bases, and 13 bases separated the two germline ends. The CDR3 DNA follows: TGTGCCAGCAGTGCGGCGGGACTGAGCTCCTACGAGCAGTACTTC. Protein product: CASSAAGLSSYEQYF.

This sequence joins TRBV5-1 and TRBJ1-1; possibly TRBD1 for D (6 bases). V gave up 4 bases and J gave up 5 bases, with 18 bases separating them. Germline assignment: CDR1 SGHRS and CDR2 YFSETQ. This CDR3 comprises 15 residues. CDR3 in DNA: TGCGCCAGCAGCCCAATGGGGGGGCGCGATACTGAAGCTTTCTTT. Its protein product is CASSPMGGRDTEAFF. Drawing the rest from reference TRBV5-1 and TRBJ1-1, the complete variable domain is KAGVTQTPRYLIKTRGQQVTLSCSPISGHRSVSWYQQTPGQGLQFLFEYFSETQRNKGNFPGRFSGRQFSNSRSEMNVSTLELGDSALYLCASSPMGGRDTEAFFGQGTRLTVV.

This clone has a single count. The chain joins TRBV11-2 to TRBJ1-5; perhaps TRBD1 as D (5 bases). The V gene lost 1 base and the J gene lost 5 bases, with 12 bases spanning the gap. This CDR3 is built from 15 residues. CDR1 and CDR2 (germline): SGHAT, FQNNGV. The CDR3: CASSLARDGHQPQHF. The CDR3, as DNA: TGTGCCAGCAGCTTAGCGAGGGACGGCCATCAGCCCCAGCATTTT.

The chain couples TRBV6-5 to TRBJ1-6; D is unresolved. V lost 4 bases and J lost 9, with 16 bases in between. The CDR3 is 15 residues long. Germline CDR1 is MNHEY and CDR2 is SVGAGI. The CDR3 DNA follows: TGTGCCAGCAGTTCAGGAGGGTGGTATGGTTCACCCCTCCACTTT. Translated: CASSSGGWYGSPLHF.

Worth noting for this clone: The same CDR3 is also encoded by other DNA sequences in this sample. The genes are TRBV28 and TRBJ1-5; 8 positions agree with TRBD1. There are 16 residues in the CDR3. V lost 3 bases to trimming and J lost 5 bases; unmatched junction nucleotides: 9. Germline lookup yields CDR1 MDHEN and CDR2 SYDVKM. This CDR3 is CASSFGGRGPDQPQHF. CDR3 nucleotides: TGTGCCAGCAGTTTCGGCGGCAGGGGGCCCGATCAGCCCCAGCATTTT.

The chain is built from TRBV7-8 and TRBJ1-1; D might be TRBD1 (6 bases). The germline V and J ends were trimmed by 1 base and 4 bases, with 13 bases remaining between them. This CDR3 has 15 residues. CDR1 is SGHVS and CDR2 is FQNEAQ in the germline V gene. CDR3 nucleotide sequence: TGTGCCAGCAGCTTAGGAGGGGGGACTATCACTGAAGCTTTCTTT. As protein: CASSLGGGTITEAFF.

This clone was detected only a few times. In nucleotides, the CDR3 is TGCGCCAGCAGCTCCGGGACTAGCGCTTTCACAGATACGCAGTATTTT. Encoded protein: CASSSGTSAFTDTQYF. J is TRBJ2-3 and V is TRBV5-1, with 10 bases that match TRBD2. The CDR3 runs 16 residues. V trimming: 3 bases; J trimming: 2 bases; junction bases outside the gene matches: 6. Germline values: CDR1 SGHRS, CDR2 YFSETQ.

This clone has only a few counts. The CDR3 DNA sequence: TGTGCCAGCAGCGAAGACTTACAGGGGACGCTAGCCAAAAACATTCAGTACTTC. Translating gives CASSEDLQGTLAKNIQYF. The V call is TRBV11-2, the J call TRBJ2-4; 7 bases are a match to TRBD1. Germline loops: CDR1 SGHAT, CDR2 FQNNGV. V lost 5 bases, J lost 0 bases, and 13 bases stayed unmatched. This CDR3 region has 18 residues.

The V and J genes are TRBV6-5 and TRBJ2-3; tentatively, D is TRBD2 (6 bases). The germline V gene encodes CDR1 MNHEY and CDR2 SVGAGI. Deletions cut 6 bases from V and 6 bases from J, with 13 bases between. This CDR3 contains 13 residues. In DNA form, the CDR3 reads TGTGCCAGCAGAGCGGGCAGGGATGATACGCAGTATTTT. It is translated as CASRAGRDDTQYF.

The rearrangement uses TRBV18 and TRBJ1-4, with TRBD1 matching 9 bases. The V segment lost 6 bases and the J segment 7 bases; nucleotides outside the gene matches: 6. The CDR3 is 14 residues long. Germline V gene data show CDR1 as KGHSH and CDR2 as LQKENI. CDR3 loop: CASSPGTGSEKLFF. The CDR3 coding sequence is TGTGCCAGCTCGCCCGGGACAGGGAGTGAAAAACTGTTTTTT.

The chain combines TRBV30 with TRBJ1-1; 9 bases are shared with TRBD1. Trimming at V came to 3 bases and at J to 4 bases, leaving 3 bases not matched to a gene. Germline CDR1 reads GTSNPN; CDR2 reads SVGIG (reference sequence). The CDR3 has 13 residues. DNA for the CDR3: TGTGCCTGGAGATGGGACAGGGCCACTGAAGCTTTCTTT. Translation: CAWRWDRATEAFF.

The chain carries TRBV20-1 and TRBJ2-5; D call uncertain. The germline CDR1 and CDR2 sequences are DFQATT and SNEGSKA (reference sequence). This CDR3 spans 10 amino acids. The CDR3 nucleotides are TGCAGCCAAGGGCCGGAGACCCAGTACTTC. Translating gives CSQGPETQYF.

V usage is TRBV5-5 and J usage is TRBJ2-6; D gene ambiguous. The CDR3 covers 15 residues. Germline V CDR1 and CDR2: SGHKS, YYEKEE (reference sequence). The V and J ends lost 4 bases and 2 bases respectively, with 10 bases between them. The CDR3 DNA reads TGTGCCAGCAGCCTGCTTGCGGCTGGGGCCAACGTCCTGACTTTC. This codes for CASSLLAAGANVLTF.

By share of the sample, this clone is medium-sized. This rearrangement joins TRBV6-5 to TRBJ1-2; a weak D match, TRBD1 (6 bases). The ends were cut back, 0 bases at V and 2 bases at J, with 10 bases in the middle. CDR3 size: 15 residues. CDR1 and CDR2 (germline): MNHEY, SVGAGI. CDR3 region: CASSYSPGVNYGYTF. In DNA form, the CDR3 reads TGTGCCAGCAGTTACTCCCCAGGGGTCAACTATGGCTACACCTTC.

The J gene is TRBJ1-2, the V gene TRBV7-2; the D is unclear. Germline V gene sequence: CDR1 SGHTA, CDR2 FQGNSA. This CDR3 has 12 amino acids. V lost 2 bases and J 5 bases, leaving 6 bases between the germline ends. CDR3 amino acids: CASSLNLYGYTF. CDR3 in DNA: TGTGCCAGCAGCTTAAACCTTTATGGCTACACCTTC.